Presented here are 20 T cell receptor beta chains from one specimen sequenced in a study of OX40 agonist ivuxolimab in advanced cancers. Using immunoSEQ multiplex PCR, the repertoire was profiled, and TCRdb retains in-frame clones only, with some absent. Of 100,000 or so clones in the sample, around 91% were seen once. Sequenced material: CD4+ or CD8+ T cells sorted from blood, taken in a trial of the OX40 agonist ivuxolimab. Receptors originate from an adult with an advanced solid tumor such as melanoma, head and neck, liver or kidney cancer.

This clone was seen only once. The chain links TRBV21-1 to TRBJ2-2; the table's D gene call, TRBD2, was not cross checked with the DNA. TRBV21-1 is listed as a pseudogene. The CDR3 contains 15 residues. The CDR3 here is CASSKVSGSAGELFF. DNA of the CDR3: TGTGCCAGCAGCAAAGTTTCGGGGTCCGCCGGGGAGCTGTTTTTT.

Worth noting for this clone: The same CDR3 also results from other DNA sequences found in this sample. V and J are TRBV18 and TRBJ1-1; 7 nucleotides line up with TRBD1. This CDR3 spans 13 amino acids. In germline, CDR1 is KGHSH, CDR2 LQKENI. V shed 2 bases, J shed 3 bases, and the junction held 0 bases outside the gene matches. The CDR3 is CASSPTGDTEAFF. The CDR3 bases are TGTGCCAGCTCACCAACAGGGGACACTGAAGCTTTCTTT.

The chain carries TRBV27 and TRBJ2-1, with TRBD2 identical over 11 bases. V lost 4 bases, J lost 10 bases, and 3 bases stayed unmatched. The CDR3 has 13 residues. CDR1 MNHEY and CDR2 SMNVEV come from the germline V gene (reference sequence). CDR3 residues: CASSWTSGREQFF. The CDR3, as DNA: TGTGCCAGCAGTTGGACTAGCGGGCGAGAGCAGTTCTTC.

The genes are TRBV11-3 and TRBJ2-3, with 8 bases identical to TRBD2. Trimming removed 5 bases from V and 3 bases from J; junction bases left unmatched: 10. The CDR3 is made up of 16 amino acids. Germline lookup yields CDR1 SGHNT and CDR2 YENEEA. The CDR3 reads CASSQGGGWATDTQYF. The CDR3 bases are TGTGCCAGCAGCCAAGGCGGGGGGTGGGCGACAGATACGCAGTATTTT.

The V and J genes are TRBV7-9 and TRBJ2-6; D possibly matches TRBD1 or TRBD2 (5 bases each). CDR3 size: 17 residues. Per germline, CDR1 SEHNR and CDR2 FQNEAQ (reference sequence). The V end was cut by 3 bases, the J end by 0 bases, with 12 bases between. The CDR3 DNA sequence: TGTGCCAGCAGCTTGGGGGAAGGAAGCTCTGGGGCCAACGTCCTGACTTTC. This gives the protein CASSLGEGSSGANVLTF. Together with reference TRBV7-9 and TRBJ2-6, the CDR3 gives the full variable domain: DTGVSQNPRHKITKRGQNVTFRCDPISEHNRLYWYRQTLGQGPEFLTYFQNEAQLEKSRLLSDRFSAERPKGSFSTLEIQRTEQGDSAMYLCASSLGEGSSGANVLTFGAGSRLTVL.

The chain employs TRBV9 and TRBJ2-2, with TRBD1 matching 9 bases. The CDR3 totals 19 residues. J lost 3 bases, V lost 0 bases, and 12 bases had no gene match. The germline V gene has CDR1 SGDLS and CDR2 YYNGEE. The CDR3 is CASSVGPNRGRGYTGELFF. The CDR3 DNA sequence: TGTGCCAGCAGCGTAGGACCCAACAGGGGGCGAGGATACACCGGGGAGCTGTTTTTT.

The rearrangement uses TRBV21-1 and TRBJ2-7; no DNA check was done on the table's D call, TRBD1. TRBV21-1 is reported as a pseudogene. This CDR3 has 15 amino acids. CDR3 sequence (DNA): TGTGCCAGCAGCAAATGGACAGGGTCACTCTACGAGCAGTACTTC. It translates to CASSKWTGSLYEQYF.

The V gene is TRBV28, the J gene TRBJ2-2; 12 bases are shared with TRBD1. This CDR3 is 15 amino acids long. Trimming removed 5 bases from V and 6 bases from J; junction bases left unmatched: 4. Germline values: CDR1 MDHEN, CDR2 SYDVKM. CDR3 sequence reads: CASSSRDRGPGELFF. The CDR3, as DNA: TGTGCCAGCAGTAGTCGGGACAGGGGGCCCGGGGAGCTGTTTTTT.

The rearrangement joins TRBV19 to TRBJ2-7; 9 positions match TRBD1. Germline trimming cut 5 bases from V and 7 bases from J; bases unmatched to any gene: 6. Germline V gene data show CDR1 as LNHDA and CDR2 as SQIVND (reference sequence). This CDR3 has 13 residues. The CDR3 DNA follows: TGTGCCAGTAGTGCCGGGACAGGGCTAGAGCAGTACTTC. Translation: CASSAGTGLEQYF.

The chain combines TRBV2 with TRBJ1-6; 7 nucleotides agree with TRBD1. The CDR3 is 14 amino acids. The ends lost 5 bases at V and 7 bases at J; junction bases unmatched: 5. The V gene's germline CDR1 is SNHLY and CDR2 FYNNEI. CDR3 region: CASSYRGPNSPLHF. The CDR3 region has the DNA TGTGCCAGCAGTTACAGGGGCCCCAATTCACCCCTCCACTTT.

In its sample, this clone was seen once. This chain connects TRBV19 to TRBJ2-5; TRBD2 matches 8 bases. This CDR3 contains 14 residues. Germline V gene lookup returns CDR1 LNHDA and CDR2 SQIVND (reference sequence). V lost 2 bases to trimming and J lost 5 bases; unmatched junction nucleotides: 4. The CDR3 protein is CASSITGGVETQYF. CDR3 bases: TGTGCCAGTAGTATAACGGGAGGGGTGGAGACCCAGTACTTC. The whole variable domain, filled in from reference TRBV19 and TRBJ2-5, reads DGGITQSPKYLFRKEGQNVTLSCEQNLNHDAMYWYRQDPGQGLRLIYYSQIVNDFQKGDIAEGYSVSREKKESFPLTVTSAQKNPTAFYLCASSITGGVETQYFGPGTRLLVL.

The chain uses TRBV11-3 and TRBJ2-5; 7 nucleotides match TRBD1. Germline CDR1 and CDR2: SGHNT and YENEEA. The CDR3 has 17 residues. The junction had 14 bases not matched to a gene; V was cut back by 6 bases and J by 1 base. Written as DNA, the CDR3 is TGTGCCAGCAGTTGTAGGGGTTCCCCAGGGGGCCAAGAGACCCAGTACTTC. This sequence encodes CASSCRGSPGGQETQYF.

Only a few counts were recorded for this clone. This sequence joins TRBV28 and TRBJ1-1; D might be TRBD1 (6 bases). This CDR3 contains 17 residues. The germline V gene encodes CDR1 MDHEN and CDR2 SYDVKM. Trimming took 0 bases from V and 1 from J, leaving 15 bases between them. The chain's CDR3 is CASSLWGAGRPNTEAFF. Written as DNA, the CDR3 is TGTGCCAGCAGTTTATGGGGGGCAGGGCGCCCGAACACTGAAGCTTTCTTT. The whole variable domain, filled in from reference TRBV28 and TRBJ1-1, reads DVKVTQSSRYLVKRTGEKVFLECVQDMDHENMFWYRQDPGLGLRLIYFSYDVKMKEKGDIPEGYSVSREKKERFSLILESASTNQTSMYLCASSLWGAGRPNTEAFFGQGTRLTVV.

The genes are TRBV5-1 and TRBJ2-7; 11 bases are shared with TRBD2. CDR3 length: 15 residues. CDR1 SGHRS and CDR2 YFSETQ come from the germline V gene. Germline trimming cut 0 bases from V and 5 bases from J; bases unmatched to any gene: 4. In DNA form, the CDR3 reads TGCGCCAGCAGCTTGGTCCTAGCGGGAGGCGACGAGCAGTACTTC. Amino acids: CASSLVLAGGDEQYF.

The chain couples TRBV7-9 to TRBJ2-3, with 9 bases lining up with TRBD2. With V trimmed by 4 bases and J by 3 bases, 2 bases remained unmatched. The CDR3 has 14 amino acids. Germline V gene lookup returns CDR1 SEHNR and CDR2 FQNEAQ (reference sequence). The chain's CDR3 is CASSWSGRTDTQYF. In nucleotides, the CDR3 is TGTGCCAGCAGCTGGAGCGGGAGGACAGATACGCAGTATTTT.

The CDR3 loop reads CASSPQRAQYF. In DNA form, the CDR3 reads TGTGCCAGCAGCCCCCAGAGGGCGCAGTATTTT. This chain joins TRBV11-2 and TRBJ2-3; D perhaps matches TRBD2 (5 bases). Between the trimmed V and J ends, which lost 5 bases and 10 bases, there was a span of 10 bases. Germline lookup yields CDR1 SGHAT and CDR2 FQNNGV. CDR3 size: 11 residues. The variable domain in full, completed from reference TRBV11-2 and TRBJ2-3, reads EAGVAQSPRYKIIEKRQSVAFWCNPISGHATLYWYQQILGQGPKLLIQFQNNGVVDDSQLPKDRFSAERLKGVDSTLKIQPAKLEDSAVYLCASSPQRAQYFGPGTRLTVL.

In this sample, this clone turned up a few times. Within the sample, other DNA sequences also encode this same CDR3. This chain links TRBV7-2 with TRBJ1-2; 7 nucleotides line up with TRBD1. This CDR3 has 14 amino acids. Germline V gives CDR1 SGHTA, CDR2 FQGNSA. The V segment lost 5 bases and the J segment 4 bases; nucleotides outside the gene matches: 7. CDR3: CASSRTGLSYGYTF. The CDR3, as DNA: TGTGCCAGCAGCCGGACAGGCCTGAGCTATGGCTACACCTTC.

CDR3 sequence reads: CASSSRPVAGGQTDTQYF. The DNA of the CDR3 is TGTGCCAGCAGCTCGCGTCCGGTAGCGGGAGGACAAACAGATACGCAGTATTTT. V is TRBV11-3 and J is TRBJ2-3; 10 bases are shared with TRBD2. The CDR3 is 18 residues long. Germline CDR1 reads SGHNT; CDR2 reads YENEEA. With 4 bases clipped from V and 3 bases from J, the junction kept 13 bases outside the gene matches.

The gene calls are TRBV27 and TRBJ2-3, with D perhaps matching TRBD1 or TRBD2 (5 bases each). CDR1 is MNHEY and CDR2 is SMNVEV in the germline V gene (reference sequence). The CDR3 runs to 14 residues. V was cut by 2 bases and J by 2 bases, with 8 bases left in between. The DNA for the CDR3 is TGTGCCAGCAGTTTAGAGGGGTTCACAGATACGCAGTATTTT. As protein: CASSLEGFTDTQYF.

This clone was seen only once. V is TRBV18 and J is TRBJ2-5; 9 nucleotides line up with TRBD2. CDR3 length equals 17 residues. J gave up 2 bases and V 1 base, and 8 bases lay outside the gene matches. The V gene's germline CDR1 is KGHSH and CDR2 LQKENI. Here the CDR3 reads CASSPLLGLAGQETQYF. The DNA for the CDR3 is TGTGCCAGCTCACCACTATTAGGGCTAGCGGGGCAAGAGACCCAGTACTTC.